Shown below are 20 T cell receptor beta chains from a single sample sequenced in a study of beta chain features in type 1 diabetes. Reverse transcription of all isolated RNA meant that expressed TCRB transcripts were sequenced. Data came from immunoSEQ multiplex PCR; TCRdb stores just in-frame clones and leaves some out. Seen here are about 290,000 clones, under 8.5% observed once, and the top ten hold more than 1%. Sequencing used central memory CD4+ T cells from blood. The receptor set was obtained from a woman aged 18-30 years in good health.

The chain couples TRBV19 to TRBJ2-7, with D perhaps being TRBD1 or TRBD2 (5 bases each). Trimming left V 5 bases short and J 4 bases short, with 12 bases between. The CDR3 loop spans 13 amino acids. Germline V gives CDR1 LNHDA, CDR2 SQIVND (reference sequence). The CDR3 here is CASSGTEDYEQYF. The CDR3 nucleotides are TGTGCCAGTAGTGGGACCGAAGATTACGAGCAGTACTTC.

This clone was recorded a few times. This chain joins TRBV5-1 and TRBJ2-7; the match to TRBD1 covers 8 bases. The CDR3 has 14 residues. The germline gives CDR1 SGHRS, CDR2 YFSETQ. Trimming at V came to 2 bases and at J to 7 bases, leaving 8 bases not matched to a gene. The chain's CDR3 is CASSLQDREQEQYF. Here the CDR3 DNA reads TGCGCCAGCAGCTTACAGGACAGGGAGCAAGAGCAGTACTTC.

By share, this clone ranks as medium-sized (0.01 to 0.1%). The J gene is TRBJ2-3, the V gene TRBV7-3; 8 bases map to TRBD1. V shed 5 bases and J 9 bases; nucleotides not matched to a gene: 13. The CDR3 runs 15 residues. From germline, CDR1 is SGHTA and CDR2 FQGTGA. The CDR3 protein is CASSLSSSGQGTQYF. The CDR3 bases are TGTGCCAGCAGCCTAAGTTCTTCCGGACAGGGAACGCAGTATTTT.

The table lists this clone with a few counts. The chain joins TRBV15 to TRBJ2-1; 8 nucleotides agree with TRBD1. Germline CDR1 is LNHNV and CDR2 is YYDKDF (reference sequence). The CDR3 is 16 amino acids. Trimming took 0 bases from V and 8 from J; bases not matched to a gene: 9. CDR3 sequence: CATSRDSRGRGDEQFF. CDR3 nucleotide sequence: TGTGCCACCAGCAGAGATTCCAGGGGGCGCGGCGATGAGCAGTTCTTC. The full variable domain, with the rest looked up from reference TRBV15 and TRBJ2-1, is DAMVIQNPRYQVTQFGKPVTLSCSQTLNHNVMYWYQQKSSQAPKLLFHYYDKDFNNEADTPDNFQSRRPNTSFCFLDIRSPGLGDTAMYLCATSRDSRGRGDEQFFGPGTRLTVL.

This clone has just a few counts. Other nucleotide sequences from this sample produce the same CDR3. The gene calls are TRBV27 and TRBJ1-2; possible D gene TRBD1, 6 bases. The CDR3 consists of 13 residues. V was clipped by 2 bases and J by 3 bases, with 7 bases between them. Looked up from germline, CDR1 is MNHEY and CDR2 is SMNVEV (reference sequence). The CDR3 DNA is TGTGCCAGCAGTTTAAACAGGGACTATGGCTACACCTTC. Its translation is CASSLNRDYGYTF.

In its sample, this clone was seen a few times. The chain couples TRBV27 to TRBJ2-7, with 10 nucleotides matching TRBD1. The V segment lost 3 bases and the J segment 6 bases; nucleotides outside the gene matches: 8. Germline assignment: CDR1 MNHEY and CDR2 SMNVEV (reference sequence). This CDR3 has 15 residues. Written as DNA, the CDR3 is TGTGCCAGCAGTTTTAGGGGGACAGGGGCCTCCGAGCAGTACTTC. It is translated as CASSFRGTGASEQYF.

This clone turned up a few times. The V gene is TRBV7-8, the J gene TRBJ1-5; D call uncertain. The CDR3 covers 16 residues. Germline V gene sequence: CDR1 SGHVS, CDR2 FQNEAQ. The V and J ends lost 0 bases and 1 base respectively, with 10 bases between them. In DNA, the CDR3 is TGTGCCAGCAGCTTAGCCGGATCGGGCAGCAATCAGCCCCAGCATTTT. It specifies CASSLAGSGSNQPQHF.

The CDR3 nucleotides are TGTGCCAGTAGACTACCCGCTCAGGGGACTGAAGCTTTCTTT. Protein sequence: CASRLPAQGTEAFF. The V gene is TRBV19, the J gene TRBJ1-1; a possible D gene is TRBD1 (6 bases). Deletions cut 6 bases from V and 5 bases from J, with 16 bases between. The germline gives CDR1 LNHDA, CDR2 SQIVND (reference sequence). The CDR3 loop spans 14 amino acids.

CDR3 DNA: TGTGCCAGCAGCTTACATCCAGGGGAGACCCAGTACTTC. Amino acid sequence: CASSLHPGETQYF. The chain is built from TRBV7-2 and TRBJ2-5; tentative D call: TRBD1 (5 bases). Germline V gene data show CDR1 as SGHTA and CDR2 as FQGNSA. V was trimmed by 2 bases and J by 5 bases, leaving 9 bases between them. The CDR3 sequence is 13 residues long.

The chain couples TRBV7-2 to TRBJ1-1, with TRBD1 as a possible D gene (5 bases). Per the germline V gene, CDR1 is SGHTA and CDR2 is FQGNSA. This CDR3 is 14 amino acids long. V was pared by 5 bases and J by 0 bases, with 10 bases between. This CDR3 reads CASSLPGVNTEAFF. CDR3 nucleotides: TGTGCCAGCAGCCTGCCGGGGGTGAACACTGAAGCTTTCTTT.

The table lists this clone with a few counts. The rearrangement links TRBV7-2 to TRBJ2-4; no clear D gene. The CDR3 sequence is 17 residues long. CDR1 is SGHTA and CDR2 is FQGNSA in the germline V gene. The ends were cut back, 6 bases at V and 0 bases at J, with 18 bases in the middle. The CDR3 loop reads CASSQPDNLVAKNIQYF. The CDR3 DNA reads as TGTGCCAGCAGTCAGCCCGACAACCTAGTAGCCAAAAACATTCAGTACTTC.

V gene TRBV7-7 combines with J gene TRBJ2-2; D might be TRBD2 (5 bases). The V gene's germline CDR1 is SSHAT and CDR2 FNYEAQ (reference sequence). The CDR3 has 14 amino acids. The CDR3: CASAPRVDTGELFF. CDR3 nucleotide sequence: TGTGCTAGCGCCCCCCGGGTTGACACCGGGGAGCTGTTTTTT.

This clone has a handful of counts. The genes are TRBV7-8 and TRBJ2-2; D is unclear. Looked up from germline, CDR1 is SGHVS and CDR2 is FQNEAQ. Between the trimmed V and J ends, which lost 3 bases and 9 bases, there was a span of 11 bases. The CDR3 has 13 amino acids. The CDR3 region is CASSFLGRRELFF. In DNA, the CDR3 is TGTGCCAGCAGCTTCTTAGGCCGCCGGGAGCTGTTTTTT.

The chain is built from TRBV29-1 and TRBJ2-7, with TRBD2 matching over 7 bases. Unmatched junction bases numbered 10, after V lost 0 bases and J lost 2 bases. The CDR3 has 16 amino acids. Looked up from germline, CDR1 is SQVTM and CDR2 is ANQGSEA. CDR3 amino acids: CSVEDPAGDSTYEQYF. For the CDR3, the DNA is TGCAGCGTTGAAGATCCGGCGGGGGACTCCACCTACGAGCAGTACTTC.

CDR3 residues: CASSPRDRTAFF. CDR3 nucleotide sequence: TGTGCCAGCAGCCCCCGGGACAGGACAGCTTTCTTT. The chain has TRBV7-9 and TRBJ1-1, with TRBD1 matching 8 bases. The J segment lost 10 bases and the V segment lost 5 bases, leaving 6 bases of the junction unmatched. Per the germline V gene, CDR1 is SEHNR and CDR2 is FQNEAQ (reference sequence). This CDR3 contains 12 residues.

The chain combines TRBV7-2 with TRBJ2-1; 7 positions match TRBD2. The CDR3 runs 15 residues. The germline V gene encodes CDR1 SGHTA and CDR2 FQGNSA. V dropped 5 bases and J dropped 3; count of bases not matched to a gene: 7. In DNA, the CDR3 is TGTGCCAGCAGCCTCTCAGCGGGAAGCTACAATGAGCAGTTCTTC. Translating gives CASSLSAGSYNEQFF.

The chain carries TRBV29-1 and TRBJ1-1; no clear D gene. The V gene's germline CDR1 is SQVTM and CDR2 ANQGSEA. CDR3 size: 12 residues. Trimming removed 5 bases from V and 1 base from J, with 8 bases in between. CDR3 residues: CSVPLGNTEAFF. CDR3 nucleotide sequence: TGCAGCGTTCCGCTGGGGAACACTGAAGCTTTCTTT. Variable domain in full (rest from reference TRBV29-1 and TRBJ1-1): SAVISQKPSRDICQRGTSLTIQCQVDSQVTMMFWYRQQPGQSLTLIATANQGSEATYESGFVIDKFPISRPNLTFSTLTVSNMSPEDSSIYLCSVPLGNTEAFFGQGTRLTVV.

For this clone: Other nucleotide sequences in the sample specify the same CDR3. J is TRBJ2-5 and V is TRBV4-2; the match to TRBD2 covers 8 bases. CDR3 length: 14 amino acids. The germline V gene encodes CDR1 LGHNA and CDR2 YNFKEQ. V dropped 2 bases and J dropped 5; count of bases not matched to a gene: 4. This CDR3 is CASSQLAGGETQYF. DNA for the CDR3: TGTGCCAGCAGCCAACTCGCGGGGGGCGAGACCCAGTACTTC.

This clone was observed a few times. V gene TRBV9 combines with J gene TRBJ1-1; no definite D call. Trimming shortened V by 4 bases and J by 0 bases, and 19 bases separated the two germline ends. Germline CDR1 reads SGDLS; CDR2 reads YYNGEE. The CDR3 extends over 17 amino acids. CDR3 region: CASSKDGRLFMNTEAFF. In DNA, the CDR3 is TGTGCCAGCAGCAAAGACGGTCGTCTTTTCATGAACACTGAAGCTTTCTTT.

This clone was picked up a small number of times. The chain employs TRBV5-6 and TRBJ1-2; D is unclear. The CDR3 contains 15 residues. The germline V and J ends were trimmed by 0 bases and 2 bases, with 11 bases remaining between them. In germline, CDR1 is SGHDT, CDR2 YYEEEE. CDR3 amino acids: CASSLGWQLNYGYTF. As DNA, the CDR3 is TGTGCCAGCAGCTTGGGGTGGCAGCTCAACTATGGCTACACCTTC.